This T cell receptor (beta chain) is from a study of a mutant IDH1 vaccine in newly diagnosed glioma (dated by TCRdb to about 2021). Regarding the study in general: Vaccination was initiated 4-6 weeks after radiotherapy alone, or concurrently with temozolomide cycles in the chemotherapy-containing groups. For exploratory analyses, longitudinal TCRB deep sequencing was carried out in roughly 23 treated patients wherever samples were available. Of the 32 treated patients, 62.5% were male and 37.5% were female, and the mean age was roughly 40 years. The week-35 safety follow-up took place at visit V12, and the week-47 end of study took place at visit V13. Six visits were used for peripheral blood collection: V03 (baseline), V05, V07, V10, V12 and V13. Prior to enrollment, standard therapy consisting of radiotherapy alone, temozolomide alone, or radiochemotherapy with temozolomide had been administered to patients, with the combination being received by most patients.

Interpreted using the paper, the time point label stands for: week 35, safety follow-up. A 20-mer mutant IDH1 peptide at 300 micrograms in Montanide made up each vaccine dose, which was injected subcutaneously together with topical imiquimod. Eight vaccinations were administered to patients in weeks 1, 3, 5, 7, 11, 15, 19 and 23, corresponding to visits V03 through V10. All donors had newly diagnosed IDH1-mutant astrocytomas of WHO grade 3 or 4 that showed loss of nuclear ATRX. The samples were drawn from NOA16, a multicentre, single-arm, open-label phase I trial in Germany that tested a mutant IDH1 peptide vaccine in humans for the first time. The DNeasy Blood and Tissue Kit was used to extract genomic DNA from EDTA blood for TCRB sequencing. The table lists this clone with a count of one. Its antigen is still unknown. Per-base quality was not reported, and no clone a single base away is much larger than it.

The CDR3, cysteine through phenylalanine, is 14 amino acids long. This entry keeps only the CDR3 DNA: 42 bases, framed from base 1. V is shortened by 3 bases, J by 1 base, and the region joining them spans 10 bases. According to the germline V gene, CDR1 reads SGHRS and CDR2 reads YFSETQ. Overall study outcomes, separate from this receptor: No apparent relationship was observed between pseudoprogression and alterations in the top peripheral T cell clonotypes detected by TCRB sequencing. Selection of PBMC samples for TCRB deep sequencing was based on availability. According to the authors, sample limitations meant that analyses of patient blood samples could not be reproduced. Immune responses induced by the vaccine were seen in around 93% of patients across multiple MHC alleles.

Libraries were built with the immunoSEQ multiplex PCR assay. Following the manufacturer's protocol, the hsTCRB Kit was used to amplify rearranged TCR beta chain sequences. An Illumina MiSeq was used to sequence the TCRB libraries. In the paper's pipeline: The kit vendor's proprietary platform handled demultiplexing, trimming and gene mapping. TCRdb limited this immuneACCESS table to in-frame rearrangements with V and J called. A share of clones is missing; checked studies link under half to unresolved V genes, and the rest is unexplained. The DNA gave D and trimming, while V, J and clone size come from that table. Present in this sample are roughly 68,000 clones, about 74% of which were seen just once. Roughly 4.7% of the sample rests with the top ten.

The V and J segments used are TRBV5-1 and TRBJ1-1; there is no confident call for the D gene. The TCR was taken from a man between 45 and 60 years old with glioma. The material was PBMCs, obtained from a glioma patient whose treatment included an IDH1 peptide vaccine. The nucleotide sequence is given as TGCGCCAGCAGCTCCGGGGATACGAACACTGAAGCTTTCTTT. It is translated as CASSSGDTNTEAFF. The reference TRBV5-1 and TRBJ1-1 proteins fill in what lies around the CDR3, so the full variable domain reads KAGVTQTPRYLIKTRGQQVTLSCSPISGHRSVSWYQQTPGQGLQFLFEYFSETQRNKGNFPGRFSGRQFSNSRSEMNVSTLELGDSALYLCASSSGDTNTEAFFGQGTRLTVV.